This T cell receptor (beta chain) was captured by sequencing in a study of cytomegalovirus exposure and HLA in healthy donors. V lost 0 bases and J 1 base, leaving 13 bases between the germline ends. The CDR3 runs 16 residues. Germline CDR1 reads SGDLS; CDR2 reads YYNGEE. The PCR ran on 60 Vbeta and 13 Jbeta primers. The method was immunoSEQ multiplex PCR; TCRdb's version includes in-frame clones alone and lacks a portion of them. This table has approximately 130,000 clones, 78% appearing once. This TCR derives from a woman between 40 and 55 years old in good health and CMV-seronegative. Input material: PBMCs. The chain joins TRBV9 to TRBJ2-5; tentatively, D is TRBD2 (5 bases). The CDR3 is CASSVDGRRAQETQYF. The CDR3 coding sequence is TGTGCCAGCAGCGTAGATGGGAGAAGGGCCCAAGAGACCCAGTACTTC. Full variable domain (outside the CDR3, taken from reference TRBV9 and TRBJ2-5): DSGVTQTPKHLITATGQRVTLRCSPRSGDLSVYWYQQSLDQGLQFLIQYYNGEERAKGNILERFSAQQFPDLHSELNLSSLELGDSALYFCASSVDGRRAQETQYFGPGTRLLVL.